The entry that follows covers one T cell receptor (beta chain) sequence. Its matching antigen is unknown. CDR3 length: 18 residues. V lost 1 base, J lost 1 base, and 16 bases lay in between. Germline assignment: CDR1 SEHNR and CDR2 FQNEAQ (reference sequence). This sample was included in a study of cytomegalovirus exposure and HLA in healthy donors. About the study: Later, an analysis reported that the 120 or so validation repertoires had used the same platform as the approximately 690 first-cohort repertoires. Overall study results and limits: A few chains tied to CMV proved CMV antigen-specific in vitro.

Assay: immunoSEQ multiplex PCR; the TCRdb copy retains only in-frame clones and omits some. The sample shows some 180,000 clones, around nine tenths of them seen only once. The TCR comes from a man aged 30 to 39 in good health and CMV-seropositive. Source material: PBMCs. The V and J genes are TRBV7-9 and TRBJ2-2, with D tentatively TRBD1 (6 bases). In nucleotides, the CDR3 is TGTGCCAGCAGCTTAGGAGGGGCCGGGACAAAGAACACCGGGGAGCTGTTTTTT. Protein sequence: CASSLGGAGTKNTGELFF.